The 3 T cell receptor beta chains below come from one sample, sequenced in a study of regulatory T cells in long-lasting Graves disease. Arm-PCR with iRepertoire HTBI primers amplified the CDR3 regions for these TCR beta libraries. TCRdb ran MiXCR on the multiplex PCR reads and lists one entry per CDR3 protein. In the table there are 450,000 to 700,000 distinct CDR3 sequences, less than 15% of which are singletons. Time point of the sample: newly diagnosed GD, antithyroid drugs for less than 3 months. Construction of the TCR library relied on RNA isolated from PBMCs. In addition, the sample was reused for a study of T cells in Graves' hyperthyroidism and ophthalmopathy.

The input for sequencing was peripheral blood mononuclear cells (PBMCs), taken at new diagnosis, from a patient treated with antithyroid drugs. The receptors come from a young man with Graves disease.

This clonotype was counted many times. The chain links TRBV18 to TRBJ1-1, with a possible D match to TRBD1 (5 bases). The CDR3 has 13 amino acids. With 6 bases removed from V and 10 bases from J, the gap between germline ends came to 18 bases. Per the germline V gene, CDR1 is KGHSH and CDR2 is LQKENI. CDR3 region: CASSGDGLGGAFF. The CDR3 bases are TGTGCCAGCTCCGGGGACGGCCTTGGGGGAGCTTTCTTT.

Concerning this clonotype: Given a far larger clone just one base away, this is likely a sequencing read error. The V call is TRBV11-2, the J call TRBJ2-7, with D uncertain. The germline V gene encodes CDR1 SGHAT and CDR2 FQNNGV. CDR3 size: 13 residues. CDR3 residues: CASSQVLFYEQHF. The CDR3 DNA reads TGCGCCAGCAGCCAAGTCCTCTTCTACGAGCAGCACTTC.

This clonotype has a handful of counts. The chain recombines TRBV20-1 with TRBJ2-3; no clear D. Germline CDR1 and CDR2: DFQATT and SNEGSKA (reference sequence). The length of the CDR3 is 13 residues. With 3 bases removed from V and 4 bases from J, the gap between germline ends came to 11 bases. The CDR3 sequence: CSARVLMADTQYF. CDR3 DNA: TGCAGTGCTAGGGTCCTTATGGCAGATACGCAGTATTTT.